This T cell receptor beta chain was retrieved from a study of CD8 T cells in ankylosing spondylitis. Trimming cost V 1 base and J 1 base, with 12 bases left between them. The V gene's germline CDR1 is SGHRS and CDR2 YFSETQ. This CDR3 is 15 amino acids long. The table lists this clonotype with many counts. Its antigen remains unknown. Making the TCR beta libraries involved quantitative 5'-RACE with molecular barcodes. TCRdb analysed the 5' RACE reads with MiXCR anew, one entry per CDR3 protein. In the table there are about 36,000 distinct CDR3 sequences, about 6.3% of which are singletons. Findings and caveats of the study: Matched ankylosing spondylitis synovial fluid reportedly contained a significantly enriched population of disease-linked clones. Roughly eight highly homologous variants made up a TCR beta motif, and this motif appeared characteristic of ankylosing spondylitis blood.

The clonotype comes from a male donor with ankylosing spondylitis or in good health (not recorded which). What was sequenced was blood, either unsorted or a sorted T cell fraction (not recorded which). This chain joins TRBV5-1 and TRBJ2-7; tentatively, D is TRBD1 or TRBD2 (5 bases each). CDR3 protein: CASSLSPGPSYEQYF. Written as DNA, the CDR3 is TGCGCCAGCAGCTTGTCCCCGGGGCCATCCTACGAGCAGTACTTC.